The source of this TCR beta chain is a study of T cell clonotyping in hematopoietic cell transplantation. Background on the study: Recipients' pretransplant samples followed cytoreduction. Findings and caveats of the study: After transplant, recipient diversity fell while pathologically expanded clonotypes grew through day 180.

Germline V gene lookup returns CDR1 MNHNS and CDR2 SASEGT. The CDR3 spans 15 residues. V shed 5 bases, J shed 3 bases, and the junction held 9 bases outside the gene matches. Time point reported: recipient sample about 28 days before transplant, after cytoreduction. As concerns this clone: Its antigen is unidentified.

The protocol was immunoSEQ multiplex PCR, while the TCRdb copy is restricted to in-frame clones and leaves out a portion. The sample holds about 7,400 clones, 88% seen once. The TCR comes from a man between 60 and 75 years old with acute myeloid leukemia. Some clones in this sample may be carry-over from other donors' samples. The sequencing here drew on peripheral blood mononuclear cells, taken before stem cell transplant. The chain couples TRBV6-1 to TRBJ2-7; 8 bases are a match to TRBD1. The CDR3 nucleotides read TGTGCCAGCAGTCCCCAGGGGGCTGGAGGCTACGAGCAGTACTTC. It codes for CASSPQGAGGYEQYF.